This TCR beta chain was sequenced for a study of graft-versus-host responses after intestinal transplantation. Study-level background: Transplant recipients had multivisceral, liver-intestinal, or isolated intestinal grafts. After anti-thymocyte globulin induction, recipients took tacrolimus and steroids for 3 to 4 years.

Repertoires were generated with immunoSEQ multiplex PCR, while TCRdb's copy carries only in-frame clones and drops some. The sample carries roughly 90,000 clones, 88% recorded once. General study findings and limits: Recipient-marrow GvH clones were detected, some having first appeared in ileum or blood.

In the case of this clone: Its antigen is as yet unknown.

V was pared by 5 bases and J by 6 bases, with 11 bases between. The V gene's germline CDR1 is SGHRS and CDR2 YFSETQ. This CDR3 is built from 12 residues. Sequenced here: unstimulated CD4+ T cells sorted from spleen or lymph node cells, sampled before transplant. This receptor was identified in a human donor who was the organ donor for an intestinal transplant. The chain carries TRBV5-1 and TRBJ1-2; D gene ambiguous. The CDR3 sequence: CASRLSGDGYTF. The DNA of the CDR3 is TGCGCCAGCAGGTTATCCGGGGATGGCTACACCTTC.